This passage covers 24 T cell receptor beta chains from one sample sequenced in a study of blood T cell repertoires in COVID-19. TCRdb keeps only in-frame clones here, not all; method: immunoSEQ multiplex PCR. In the table there are 200,000 or so clones, over 75% of which are singletons. The sequenced material came from peripheral blood. These receptors were collected from a middle-aged man with active or convalescent COVID-19.

This chain joins TRBV21-1 and TRBJ2-1; the table's D call, TRBD1, has no DNA check behind it. TRBV21-1 has pseudogene status. The CDR3 covers 15 residues. The CDR3 region is CASRWTGGTYNEQFF. CDR3 in DNA: TGTGCCAGCAGGTGGACAGGGGGGACCTACAATGAGCAGTTCTTC.

CDR3: CASTRLAGSTDTQYF. The CDR3 region has the DNA TGTGCCAGCACCAGGCTAGCGGGGAGCACAGATACGCAGTATTTT. The chain employs TRBV9 and TRBJ2-3, with 9 positions matching TRBD2. J gave up 0 bases and V 6 bases, and 5 bases lay outside the gene matches. Germline V gene sequence: CDR1 SGDLS, CDR2 YYNGEE. The CDR3 is 15 residues long.

The chain uses TRBV6-5 and TRBJ2-2; TRBD2 agrees at 7 bases. Germline CDR1 reads MNHEY; CDR2 reads SVGAGI. V lost 2 bases, J lost 6 bases, and 0 bases stayed unmatched. The CDR3 contains 13 residues. The CDR3 protein is CASSYGGAGELFF. The CDR3 bases are TGTGCCAGCAGTTACGGGGGGGCCGGGGAGCTGTTTTTT.

This sequence joins TRBV6-5 and TRBJ1-2; tentatively, D is TRBD1 (6 bases). CDR3 size: 15 residues. V lost 7 bases and J lost 2, with 17 bases in between. Germline V gene lookup returns CDR1 MNHEY and CDR2 SVGAGI. The CDR3 reads CASTPSGQPNYGYTF. CDR3 bases: TGTGCCAGCACCCCCAGCGGACAGCCCAACTATGGCTACACCTTC.

Note on this clone: In the same sample, other DNA sequences code for this CDR3. The chain is built from TRBV9 and TRBJ2-3; D possibly corresponds to TRBD2 (5 bases). The germline V gene has CDR1 SGDLS and CDR2 YYNGEE. The CDR3 sequence is 14 residues long. Trimming shortened V by 1 base and J by 2 bases, and 8 bases separated the two germline ends. Here the CDR3 reads CASSVSGFTDTQYF. The CDR3 DNA follows: TGTGCCAGCAGCGTAAGCGGCTTCACAGATACGCAGTATTTT.

This clone has just one count. The chain employs TRBV28 and TRBJ1-6; D is perhaps TRBD1 (6 bases). The CDR3 extends over 16 amino acids. Germline V gives CDR1 MDHEN, CDR2 SYDVKM. The V end was cut by 3 bases, the J end by 0 bases, with 9 bases between. The CDR3 coding sequence is TGTGCCAGCAGTTTCCGAGGGGGCTCCTATAATTCACCCCTCCACTTT. This gives the protein CASSFRGGSYNSPLHF.

As to this clone: The same CDR3 also results from other DNA sequences found in this sample. The rearrangement joins TRBV19 to TRBJ2-1; TRBD1 might be the D (6 bases). CDR3 length: 14 residues. V shed 3 bases and J shed 1 base, with 7 bases lying between them. From germline, CDR1 is LNHDA and CDR2 SQIVND (reference sequence). CDR3 sequence: CASSIRGSYNEQFF. The CDR3 DNA reads as TGTGCCAGTAGTATCAGGGGATCCTACAATGAGCAGTTCTTC.

The chain recombines TRBV6-5 with TRBJ1-2, with 7 bases fitting TRBD1. The CDR3 sequence is 15 residues long. The V and J ends lost 0 bases and 4 bases, in that order; junction bases with no gene match: 5. Germline CDR1 and CDR2: MNHEY and SVGAGI. CDR3 residues: CASSYSTGPLYGYTF. For the CDR3, the DNA is TGTGCCAGCAGTTACTCGACAGGGCCCCTCTATGGCTACACCTTC.

V usage is TRBV5-5 and J usage is TRBJ1-5; D is unclear. CDR1 is SGHKS and CDR2 is YYEKEE in the germline V gene (reference sequence). Trimming took off 0 bases at V and 8 bases at J, with 9 bases between the two ends. CDR3 size: 13 residues. CDR3 in DNA: TGTGCCAGCAGCTTGGGTTTGCGGGAGCCCCAGCATTTT. Amino acid sequence: CASSLGLREPQHF.

This sequence joins TRBV5-1 and TRBJ2-2; 10 bases match TRBD1. The V gene's germline CDR1 is SGHRS and CDR2 YFSETQ. CDR3 length: 17 residues. V lost 3 bases to trimming and J lost 3 bases; unmatched junction nucleotides: 8. The CDR3 reads CASSSGPGTGDTGELFF. DNA for the CDR3: TGCGCCAGCAGCTCCGGCCCAGGGACAGGGGACACCGGGGAGCTGTTTTTT.

CDR3 sequence (DNA): TGTGCCAGCAGCTTTGGAGAACTAGCGAGAGGTGAGCAGTTCTTC. It encodes CASSFGELARGEQFF. This rearrangement joins TRBV12-1 to TRBJ2-1; the table names TRBD2, a call not compared with the DNA. TRBV12-1 is flagged as a pseudogene. This CDR3 has 15 residues.

This clone was detected only a few times. V gene TRBV7-2 combines with J gene TRBJ2-5, with 7 bases that match TRBD1. The junction had 11 bases not matched to a gene; V was cut back by 5 bases and J by 2 bases. This CDR3 spans 16 amino acids. Germline assignment: CDR1 SGHTA and CDR2 FQGNSA. The CDR3 sequence: CASSPSGTVTQETQYF. CDR3 nucleotides: TGTGCCAGCAGCCCTTCCGGGACAGTCACTCAAGAGACCCAGTACTTC.

This sequence joins TRBV30 and TRBJ1-4; D uncertain. The CDR3 spans 15 residues. The germline CDR1 and CDR2 sequences are GTSNPN and SVGIG (reference sequence). The V end lost 4 bases, the J end lost 0 bases, and 12 bases lay between the germline ends. The CDR3 reads CAWTGARATNEKLFF. The CDR3 DNA reads TGTGCCTGGACGGGTGCCCGAGCAACTAATGAAAAACTGTTTTTT. The variable domain in full, with the rest retrieved from reference TRBV30 and TRBJ1-4, is SQTIHQWPATLVQPVGSPLSLECTVEGTSNPNLYWYRQAAGRGLQLLFYSVGIGQISSEVPQNLSASRPQDRQFILSSKKLLLSDSGFYLCAWTGARATNEKLFFGSGTQLSVL.

This rearrangement joins TRBV4-1 to TRBJ1-2; D might be TRBD1 (5 bases). The CDR3 length is 16 residues. Between the trimmed V and J ends, which lost 4 bases and 4 bases, there was a span of 19 bases. The V gene's germline CDR1 is MGHRA and CDR2 YSYEKL. The CDR3 protein is CASSPLGQGGTYGYTF. CDR3 DNA: TGCGCCAGCAGCCCTTTGGGGCAGGGCGGGACCTATGGCTACACCTTC.

V gene TRBV9 combines with J gene TRBJ1-2; 8 bases are a match to TRBD1. The trim removed 3 bases at V and 3 bases at J, leaving 1 base unmatched. The germline gives CDR1 SGDLS, CDR2 YYNGEE. The CDR3 sequence is 13 residues long. In DNA, the CDR3 is TGTGCCAGCAGCGACAGGGGGGACTATGGCTACACCTTC. Translated: CASSDRGDYGYTF.

The chain has TRBV28 and TRBJ2-3, with 9 bases that match TRBD1. The CDR3 is made up of 15 amino acids. V trimming: 2 bases; J trimming: 3 bases; junction bases outside the gene matches: 3. Germline V gene sequence: CDR1 MDHEN, CDR2 SYDVKM. The CDR3: CASSLGTGPTDTQYF. CDR3 in DNA: TGTGCCAGCAGTTTAGGGACAGGGCCGACAGATACGCAGTATTTT.

The chain has TRBV10-2 and TRBJ2-1, with TRBD2 matching over 10 bases. With V trimmed by 3 bases and J by 9 bases, 11 bases remained unmatched. Germline V gives CDR1 WSHSY, CDR2 SAAADI. The CDR3 covers 16 residues. CDR3 region: CASSDPSGRAWGEQFF. The CDR3 DNA reads TGCGCCAGCAGTGATCCAAGCGGGAGGGCCTGGGGTGAGCAGTTCTTC.

The chain combines TRBV28 with TRBJ1-1, with D possibly TRBD1 on 5 matching bases. The CDR3 is 15 amino acids. Trimming shortened V by 1 base and J by 2 bases, and 11 bases separated the two germline ends. From germline, CDR1 is MDHEN and CDR2 SYDVKM. CDR3 amino acids: CASSLYPQGNTEAFF. CDR3 bases: TGTGCCAGCAGTTTATATCCCCAGGGAAACACTGAAGCTTTCTTT.

The gene calls are TRBV18 and TRBJ1-2; 8 positions match TRBD1. In germline, CDR1 is KGHSH, CDR2 LQKENI. This CDR3 is 16 amino acids long. V was clipped by 3 bases and J by 7 bases; unmatched bases: 13. CDR3: CASSPQVPGQEGGYTF. In DNA, the CDR3 is TGTGCCAGCTCACCCCAAGTCCCGGGACAGGAAGGTGGCTACACCTTC.

CDR3 protein: CASSSSRMGLLSGNTIYF. The CDR3, as DNA: TGTGCCAGCAGTTCCTCTAGGATGGGACTGCTCTCTGGAAACACCATATATTTT. This sequence joins TRBV28 and TRBJ1-3, with TRBD1 as a possible D gene (5 bases). The CDR3 runs 18 residues. The germline V gene encodes CDR1 MDHEN and CDR2 SYDVKM. The V gene lost 4 bases and the J gene lost 0 bases, with 19 bases spanning the gap.

This chain connects TRBV5-6 to TRBJ1-5; a possible D gene is TRBD1 (5 bases). The CDR3 runs 12 residues. Germline CDR1 SGHDT, CDR2 YYEEEE. The ends were cut back, 2 bases at V and 5 bases at J, with 5 bases in the middle. DNA for the CDR3: TGTGCCAGCAGCTTAGGGGATCAGCCCCAGCATTTT. This codes for CASSLGDQPQHF.

The rearrangement joins TRBV3-1 (or the pseudogene TRBV3-2) to TRBJ1-1; D is unclear. V was clipped by 4 bases and J by 1 base, with 7 bases between them. The CDR3 is made up of 13 amino acids. The V gene's germline CDR1 is LGHDT and CDR2 YNNKEL (reference sequence). The CDR3 spells CASSPLRNTEAFF. In nucleotides, the CDR3 is TGTGCCAGCAGCCCCCTTAGGAACACTGAAGCTTTCTTT.

V is TRBV4-1 and J is TRBJ1-1; 8 nucleotides match TRBD1. Germline V gene sequence: CDR1 MGHRA, CDR2 YSYEKL. The J segment lost 1 base and the V segment lost 0 bases, leaving 10 bases of the junction unmatched. This CDR3 spans 18 amino acids. CDR3 protein: CASSQEFGTGPPNTEAFF. CDR3 sequence (DNA): TGCGCCAGCAGCCAAGAGTTCGGGACAGGCCCTCCGAACACTGAAGCTTTCTTT.

This sequence joins TRBV11-2 and TRBJ1-1; D perhaps matches TRBD1 (6 bases). The V gene lost 5 bases and the J gene lost 2 bases, with 15 bases spanning the gap. Germline V gene lookup returns CDR1 SGHAT and CDR2 FQNNGV. The CDR3 length is 15 residues. The CDR3 loop reads CASSRRVGQNTEAFF. CDR3 nucleotides: TGTGCCAGCAGCCGACGGGTGGGACAAAACACTGAAGCTTTCTTT.